The present entry profiles one TCR beta chain with its context. Germline CDR1 MNHEY, CDR2 SVGAGI. Trimming took off 6 bases at V and 1 base at J, with 14 bases between the two ends. This CDR3 region has 15 residues. The TCR beta repertoire was assessed by survey-level immunoSEQ sequencing. The method was immunoSEQ multiplex PCR; TCRdb's version includes in-frame clones alone and lacks a portion of them. The table lists approximately 50,000 clones, over 85% of them singletons. The origin of this receptor is a man aged 35-49 years with rheumatoid arthritis. The specimen was PBMCs. V is TRBV6-5 and J is TRBJ2-3; TRBD2 might be the D (5 bases). The CDR3 loop reads CASRGLKSGTDTQYF. The CDR3 region has the DNA TGTGCCAGCAGAGGACTTAAGAGCGGCACAGATACGCAGTATTTT.